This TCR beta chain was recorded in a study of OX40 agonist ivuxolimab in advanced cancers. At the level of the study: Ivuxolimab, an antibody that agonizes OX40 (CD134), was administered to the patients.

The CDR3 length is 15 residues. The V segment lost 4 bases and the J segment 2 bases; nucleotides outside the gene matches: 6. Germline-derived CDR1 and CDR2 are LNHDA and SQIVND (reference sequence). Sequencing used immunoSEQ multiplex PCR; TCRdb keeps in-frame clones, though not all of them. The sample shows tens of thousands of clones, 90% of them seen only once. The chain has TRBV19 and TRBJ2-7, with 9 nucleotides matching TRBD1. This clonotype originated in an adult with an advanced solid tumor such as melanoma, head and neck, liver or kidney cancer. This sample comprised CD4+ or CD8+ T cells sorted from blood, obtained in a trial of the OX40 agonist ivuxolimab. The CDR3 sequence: CASSNPGQGTYEQYF. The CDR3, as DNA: TGTGCCAGTAGTAATCCGGGACAGGGCACCTACGAGCAGTACTTC.